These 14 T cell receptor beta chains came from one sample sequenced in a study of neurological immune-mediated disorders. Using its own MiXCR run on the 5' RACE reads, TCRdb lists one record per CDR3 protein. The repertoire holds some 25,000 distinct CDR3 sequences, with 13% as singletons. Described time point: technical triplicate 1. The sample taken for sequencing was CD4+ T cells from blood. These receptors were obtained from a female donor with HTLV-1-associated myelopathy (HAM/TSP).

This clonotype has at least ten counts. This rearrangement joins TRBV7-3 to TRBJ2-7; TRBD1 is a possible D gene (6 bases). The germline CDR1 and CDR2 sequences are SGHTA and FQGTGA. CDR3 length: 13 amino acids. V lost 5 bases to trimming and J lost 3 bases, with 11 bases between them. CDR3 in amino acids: CASSPPDSYEQYF. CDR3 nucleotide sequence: TGTGCCAGCAGCCCCCCGGACAGCTACGAGCAGTACTTC.

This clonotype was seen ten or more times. The CDR3 sequence is CASSLAGGPVGNEQFF. As DNA, the CDR3 is TGTGCCAGCAGCTTGGCGGGAGGGCCCGTGGGCAATGAGCAGTTCTTC. The chain employs TRBV5-6 and TRBJ2-1; 8 bases are a match to TRBD2. Germline values: CDR1 SGHDT, CDR2 YYEEEE. V was clipped by 0 bases and J by 6 bases; unmatched bases: 8. CDR3 length: 16 amino acids.

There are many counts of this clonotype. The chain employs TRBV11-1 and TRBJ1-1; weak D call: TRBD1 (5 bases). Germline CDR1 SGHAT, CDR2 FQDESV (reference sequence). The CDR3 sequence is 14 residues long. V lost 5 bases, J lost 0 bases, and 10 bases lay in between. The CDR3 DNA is TGTGCCAGCAGCCTCGACAGACTGAACACTGAAGCTTTCTTT. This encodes CASSLDRLNTEAFF. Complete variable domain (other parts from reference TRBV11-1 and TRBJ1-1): EAEVAQSPRYKITEKSQAVAFWCDPISGHATLYWYRQILGQGPELLVQFQDESVVDDSQLPKDRFSAERLKGVDSTLKIQPAELGDSAMYLCASSLDRLNTEAFFGQGTRLTVV.

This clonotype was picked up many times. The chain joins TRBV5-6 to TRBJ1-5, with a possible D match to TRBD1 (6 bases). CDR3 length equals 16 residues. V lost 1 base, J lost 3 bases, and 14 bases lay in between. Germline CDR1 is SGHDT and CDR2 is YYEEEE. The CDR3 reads CASSLSGGPFNQPQHF. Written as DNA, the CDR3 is TGTGCCAGCAGCTTGTCCGGGGGCCCGTTCAATCAGCCCCAGCATTTT.

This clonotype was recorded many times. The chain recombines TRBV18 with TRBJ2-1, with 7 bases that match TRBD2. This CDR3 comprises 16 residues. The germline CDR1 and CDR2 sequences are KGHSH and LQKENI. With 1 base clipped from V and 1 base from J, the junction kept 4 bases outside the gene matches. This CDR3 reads CASSPQAGLSYNEQFF. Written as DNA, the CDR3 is TGTGCCAGCTCACCACAAGCGGGGCTTTCCTACAATGAGCAGTTCTTC.

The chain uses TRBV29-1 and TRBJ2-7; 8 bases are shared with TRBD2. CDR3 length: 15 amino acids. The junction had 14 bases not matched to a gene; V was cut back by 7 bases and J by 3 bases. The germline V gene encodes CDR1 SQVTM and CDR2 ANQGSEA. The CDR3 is CSGSSGSTGGYEQYF. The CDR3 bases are TGCAGCGGATCTAGCGGGTCCACCGGGGGCTACGAGCAGTACTTC.

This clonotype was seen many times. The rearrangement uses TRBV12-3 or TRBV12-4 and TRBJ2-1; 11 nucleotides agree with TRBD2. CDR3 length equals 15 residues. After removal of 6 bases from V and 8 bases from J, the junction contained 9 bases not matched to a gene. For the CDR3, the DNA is TGTGCCAGCAGATCTCAACTAGCGGGAGCGGATGAGCAGTTCTTC. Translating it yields CASRSQLAGADEQFF.

In DNA, the CDR3 is TGTGCCAGCAGTCCGCCGGGACTATCTGTGGGGCATACGCAGTATTTT. Translated, it gives CASSPPGLSVGHTQYF. The chain links TRBV25-1 to TRBJ2-3; the match to TRBD2 covers 7 bases. The trim removed 5 bases at V and 7 bases at J, leaving 15 bases unmatched. The CDR3 sequence is 16 residues long. Germline loops: CDR1 MGHDK, CDR2 SYGVNS. The full variable domain, rest sourced from reference TRBV25-1 and TRBJ2-3, is EADIYQTPRYLVIGTGKKITLECSQTMGHDKMYWYQQDPGMELHLIHYSYGVNSTEKGDLSSESTVSRIRTEHFPLTLESARPSHTSQYLCASSPPGLSVGHTQYFGPGTRLTVL.

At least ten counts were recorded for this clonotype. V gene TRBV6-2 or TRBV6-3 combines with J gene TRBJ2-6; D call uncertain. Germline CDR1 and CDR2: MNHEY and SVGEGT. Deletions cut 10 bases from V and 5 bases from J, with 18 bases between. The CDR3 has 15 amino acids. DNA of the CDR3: TGTGCCACTAGAGGAACGCTCTCCTGGGCCAACGTCCTGACTTTC. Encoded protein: CATRGTLSWANVLTF.

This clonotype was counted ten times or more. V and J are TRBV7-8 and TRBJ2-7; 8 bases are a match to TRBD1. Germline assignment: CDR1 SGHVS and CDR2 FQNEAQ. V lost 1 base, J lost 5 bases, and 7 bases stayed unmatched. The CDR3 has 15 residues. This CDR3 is CASSLGQGSLDEQYF. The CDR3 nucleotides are TGTGCCAGCAGCTTAGGACAGGGGAGTCTCGACGAGCAGTACTTC.

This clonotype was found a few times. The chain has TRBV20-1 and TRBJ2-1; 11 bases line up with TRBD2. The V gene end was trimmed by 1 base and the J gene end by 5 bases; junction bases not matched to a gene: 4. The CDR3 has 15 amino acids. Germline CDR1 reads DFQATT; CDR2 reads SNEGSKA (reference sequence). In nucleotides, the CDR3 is TGCAGTGCTAGAGGCCCGACTAGCGGGAACAATGAGCAGTTCTTC. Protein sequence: CSARGPTSGNNEQFF.

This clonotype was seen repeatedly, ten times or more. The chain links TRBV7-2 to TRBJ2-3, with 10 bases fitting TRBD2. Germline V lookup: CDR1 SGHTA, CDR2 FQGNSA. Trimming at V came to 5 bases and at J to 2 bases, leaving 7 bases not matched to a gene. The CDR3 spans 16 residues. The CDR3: CASSRPGTSVTDTQYF. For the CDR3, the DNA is TGTGCCAGCAGCCGGCCCGGGACTAGCGTCACAGATACGCAGTATTTT.

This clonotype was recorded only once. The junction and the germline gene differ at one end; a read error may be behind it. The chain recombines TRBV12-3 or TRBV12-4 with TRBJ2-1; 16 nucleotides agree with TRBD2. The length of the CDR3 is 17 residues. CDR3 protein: CVSSLGLAGGMYNEKFF. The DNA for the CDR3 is TGTGTCAGCAGTTTGGGACTAGCGGGAGGGATGTACAATGAGAAGTTCTTC.

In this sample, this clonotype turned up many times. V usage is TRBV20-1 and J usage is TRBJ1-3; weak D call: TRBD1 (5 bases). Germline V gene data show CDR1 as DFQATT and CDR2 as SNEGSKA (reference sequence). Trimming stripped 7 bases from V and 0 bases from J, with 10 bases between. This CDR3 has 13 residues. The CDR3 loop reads CSGVGGSGNTIYF. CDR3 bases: TGCAGTGGCGTTGGGGGCTCTGGAAACACCATATATTTT.